This entry concerns a single TCR beta chain. The data originate from a study of blood T cell repertoires in COVID-19. Profiled with immunoSEQ multiplex PCR; TCRdb holds only in-frame clones, not every one. The table lists tens of thousands of clones, around 86% of them singletons. Germline V gene lookup returns CDR1 GTSNPN and CDR2 SVGIG (reference sequence). V lost 7 bases and J lost 7; bases outside the gene matches: 10. The CDR3 covers 14 residues. Material for sequencing was peripheral blood. This clonotype was obtained from a woman older than 75 with acute or convalescent COVID-19. The chain carries TRBV30 and TRBJ1-4, with 9 bases lining up with TRBD1. Here the CDR3 DNA reads TGTGCCTTATATGAACGGACAGGGGCTGAAAAACTGTTTTTT. Translation gives CALYERTGAEKLFF.